A single T cell receptor beta chain is shown here with its context. The record originates from a study of shared clonotypes between healthy human individuals. Deep-level running was used for the assay. Unsorted PBMC replicate PCRs drew on around 310 ng DNA, representing tens of thousands of T cell genomes. Unsorted PBMC DNA sequencing spanned ten immunoSEQ deep assay plates. Clones were sequenced by immunoSEQ multiplex PCR, and TCRdb holds only the in-frame ones, with some missing. The table lists around 480,000 clones, 60% to 80% of them singletons. Approximately 98 million PBMCs went into genomic DNA for unsorted samples. This CDR3 is 14 amino acids long. Trimming left V 5 bases short and J 3 bases short, with 15 bases between. Looked up from germline, CDR1 is SGHRS and CDR2 is YFSETQ.

This receptor was identified in a middle-aged woman in good health. Some clones in this sample may be carry-over from other donors' samples. The rearrangement joins TRBV5-1 to TRBJ2-7, with D hard to call. Sequencing input: PBMCs. The DNA of the CDR3 is TGCGCCAGCAGAATTGCGGCTGGGATCTACGAGCAGTACTTC. It is translated as CASRIAAGIYEQYF.